This T cell receptor (beta chain) was sequenced during a study of response to subunit inactivated influenza vaccine. Study-wide findings and caveats: A suggestion made by the authors is that each seasonal influenza vaccination recruits few new T cells.

A note on this clonotype: The antigen remains unidentified.

The V and J ends lost 6 bases and 7 bases, in that order; junction bases with no gene match: 6. Germline CDR1 is MNHEY and CDR2 is SMNVEV (reference sequence). This CDR3 has 15 amino acids. TCRdb analysed the RT-PCR reads with MiXCR anew, one entry per CDR3 protein. The table lists around 530,000 distinct CDR3 sequences, 12% of them singletons. V usage is TRBV27 and J usage is TRBJ2-7, with 16 nucleotides matching TRBD2. This receptor was identified in a man in his fifties who received an inactivated influenza vaccine. The source material was PBMCs from blood, sampled on the day of vaccination. Here the CDR3 DNA reads TGTGCCAGCAGCCCCGGGACTAGCGGGAGGGCAGAGCAGTACTTC. It encodes CASSPGTSGRAEQYF.